This T cell receptor (beta chain) came from a study of blood T cell repertoires in COVID-19. Study overall: The United States, Italy and Spain were the sources of the acute and convalescent COVID-19 samples. PBMCs, B-cell-depleted T cells, or T cells were the source of the cDNA or gDNA that made up the material.

Method: immunoSEQ multiplex PCR; TCRdb's copy keeps in-frame clones and lacks some. This table has roughly 200,000 clones, about 85% appearing once. The CDR3 loop spans 11 amino acids. The V gene lost 6 bases and the J gene lost 7 bases, with 12 bases spanning the gap. CDR1 DFQATT and CDR2 SNEGSKA come from the germline V gene (reference sequence). This receptor was obtained from a woman aged 25-40 years with active or convalescent COVID-19. The sequenced sample was peripheral blood. The chain has TRBV20-1 and TRBJ1-1, with D perhaps TRBD1 (5 bases). The CDR3 sequence is CSATQGIEAFF. For the CDR3, the DNA is TGCAGTGCGACTCAGGGAATTGAAGCTTTCTTT.